This TCR beta chain was captured by sequencing in a study of cytomegalovirus exposure and HLA in healthy donors. Note on this clone: What it binds is unknown.

PCR amplification relied on 60 Vbeta primers (plus 13 Jbeta primers). As handled by the study authors: The count from a later analysis was about 80 million unique TCR beta chains, around 10 million of them shared. Repertoires were generated with immunoSEQ multiplex PCR, while TCRdb's copy carries only in-frame clones and drops some. Clone size and the V and J calls come from that table; the DNA yielded D and trimming. The sample records 200,000 to 250,000 clones, 70% to 85% being singletons. The study's findings and limits: Based on reports, TCR beta sequences accurately predicted HLA-A and HLA-B alleles for most subjects. A later analysis linked a missense variant in DCLRE1C to the trimming of TCR beta V and J genes. About 180 TCR beta chains were listed as cytomegalovirus-associated.

Sequencing used PBMCs. The sequence was obtained from a male donor in good health and CMV-seronegative.

The CDR3 is CASRARGKGSNEQFF. DNA for the CDR3: TGTGCCAGCAGGGCCCGCGGGAAGGGGAGCAATGAGCAGTTCTTC. V usage is TRBV7-8 and J usage is TRBJ2-1, with D possibly TRBD2 on 6 matching bases. The V gene lost 6 bases and the J gene lost 6 bases, with 18 bases spanning the gap. Germline V CDR1 and CDR2: SGHVS, FQNEAQ. This CDR3 is 15 amino acids long. Filled out from reference TRBV7-8 and TRBJ2-1, the complete variable domain reads GAGVSQSPRYKVAKRGQDVALRCDPISGHVSLFWYQQALGQGPEFLTYFQNEAQLDKSGLPSDRFFAERPEGSVSTLKIQRTQQEDSAVYLCASRARGKGSNEQFFGPGTRLTVL.